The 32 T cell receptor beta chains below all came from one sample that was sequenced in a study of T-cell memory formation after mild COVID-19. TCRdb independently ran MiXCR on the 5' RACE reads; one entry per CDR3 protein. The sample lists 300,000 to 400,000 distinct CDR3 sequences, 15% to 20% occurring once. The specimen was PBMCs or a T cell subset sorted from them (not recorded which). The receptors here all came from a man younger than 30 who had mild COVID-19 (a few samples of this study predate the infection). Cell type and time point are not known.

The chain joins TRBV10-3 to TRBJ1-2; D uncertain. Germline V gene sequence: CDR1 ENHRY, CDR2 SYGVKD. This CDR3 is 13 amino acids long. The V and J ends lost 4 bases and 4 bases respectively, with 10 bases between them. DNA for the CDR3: TGTGCCATCAGTGCCGACAATGCCTATGGCTACACCTTC. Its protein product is CAISADNAYGYTF.

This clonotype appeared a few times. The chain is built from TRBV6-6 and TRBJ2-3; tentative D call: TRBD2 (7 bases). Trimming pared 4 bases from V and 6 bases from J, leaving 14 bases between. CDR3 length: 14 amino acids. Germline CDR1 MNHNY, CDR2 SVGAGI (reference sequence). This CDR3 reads CASSFPGGSDTQYF. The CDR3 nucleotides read TGTGCCAGCAGTTTTCCGGGGGGCTCCGATACGCAGTATTTT.

The CDR3 reads CASSYSRVLDQPQHF. The DNA for the CDR3 is TGTGCCAGCAGTTACTCAAGGGTCCTGGATCAGCCCCAGCATTTT. The chain combines TRBV6-2 or TRBV6-3 with TRBJ1-5; D gene unclear. The germline V gene has CDR1 MNHEY and CDR2 SVGEGT. Trimming shortened V by 0 bases and J by 5 bases, and 11 bases separated the two germline ends. The CDR3 sequence is 15 residues long.

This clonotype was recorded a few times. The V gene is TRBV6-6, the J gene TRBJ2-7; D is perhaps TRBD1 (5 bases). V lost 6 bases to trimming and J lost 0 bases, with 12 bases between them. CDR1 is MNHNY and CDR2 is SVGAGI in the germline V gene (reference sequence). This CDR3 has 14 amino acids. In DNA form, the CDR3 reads TGTGCCAGCAGACACCGACAGAGCTCCTACGAGCAGTACGTC. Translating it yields CASRHRQSSYEQYV.

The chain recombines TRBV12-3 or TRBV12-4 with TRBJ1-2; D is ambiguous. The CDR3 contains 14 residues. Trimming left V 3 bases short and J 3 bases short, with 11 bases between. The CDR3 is CASSFLGTDYGYTF. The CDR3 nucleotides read TGTGCCAGCAGTTTCTTGGGTACGGACTATGGCTACACCTTC.

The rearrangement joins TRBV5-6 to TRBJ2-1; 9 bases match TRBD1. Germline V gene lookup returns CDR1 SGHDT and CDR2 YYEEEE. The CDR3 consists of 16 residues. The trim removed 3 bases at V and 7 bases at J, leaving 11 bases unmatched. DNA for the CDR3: TGTGCCAGCAGCTCCTATAGGACAGGGGATAGGAATGAGCAGTTCTTC. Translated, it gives CASSSYRTGDRNEQFF. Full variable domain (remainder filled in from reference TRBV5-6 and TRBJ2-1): DAGVTQSPTHLIKTRGQQVTLRCSPKSGHDTVSWYQQALGQGPQFIFQYYEEEERQRGNFPDRFSGHQFPNYSSELNVNALLLGDSALYLCASSSYRTGDRNEQFFGPGTRLTVL.

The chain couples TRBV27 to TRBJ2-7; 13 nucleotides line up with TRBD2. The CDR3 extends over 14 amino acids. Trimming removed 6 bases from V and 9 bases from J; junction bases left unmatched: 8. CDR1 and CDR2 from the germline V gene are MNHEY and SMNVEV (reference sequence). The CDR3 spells CASSLRTSGGGQYF. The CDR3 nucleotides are TGTGCCAGCAGCCTAAGGACTAGCGGGGGAGGGCAGTACTTC.

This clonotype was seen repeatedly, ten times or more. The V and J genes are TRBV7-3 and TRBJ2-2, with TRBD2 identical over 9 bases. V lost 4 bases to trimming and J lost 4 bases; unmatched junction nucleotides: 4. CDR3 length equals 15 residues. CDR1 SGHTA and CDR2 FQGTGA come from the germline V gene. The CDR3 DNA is TGTGCCAGCAGCTCTAGCGGGGAGGTCACCGGGGAGCTGTTTTTT. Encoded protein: CASSSSGEVTGELFF.

CDR3 DNA sequence: TGTGCCAGCACGACAACAGGGGATTTCTACAATGAGCAGTTCTTC. Its translation is CASTTTGDFYNEQFF. The V gene is TRBV7-9, the J gene TRBJ2-1, with 7 positions matching TRBD1. Trimming at V came to 7 bases and at J to 3 bases, leaving 9 bases not matched to a gene. This CDR3 spans 15 amino acids. The V gene's germline CDR1 is SEHNR and CDR2 FQNEAQ (reference sequence).

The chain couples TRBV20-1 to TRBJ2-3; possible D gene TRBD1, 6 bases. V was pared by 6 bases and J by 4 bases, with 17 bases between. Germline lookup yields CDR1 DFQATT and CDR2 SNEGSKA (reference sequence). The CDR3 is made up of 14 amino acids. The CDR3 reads CSAITSGAADTQYF. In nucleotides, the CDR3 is TGCAGTGCCATCACCTCAGGGGCAGCAGATACGCAGTATTTT.

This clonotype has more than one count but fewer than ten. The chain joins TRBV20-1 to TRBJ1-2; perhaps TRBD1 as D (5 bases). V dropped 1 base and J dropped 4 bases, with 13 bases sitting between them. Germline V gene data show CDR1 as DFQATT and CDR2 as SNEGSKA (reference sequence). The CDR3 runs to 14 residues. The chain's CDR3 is CSARGGGGFYGYTF. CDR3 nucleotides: TGCAGTGCTAGAGGCGGGGGAGGATTCTATGGCTACACCTTC.

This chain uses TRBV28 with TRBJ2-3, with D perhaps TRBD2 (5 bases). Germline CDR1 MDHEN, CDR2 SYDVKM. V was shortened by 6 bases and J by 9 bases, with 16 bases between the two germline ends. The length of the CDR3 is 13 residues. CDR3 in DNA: TGTGCCAGCAGCCCTACCCGACTACCCACGCAGTATTTT. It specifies CASSPTRLPTQYF.

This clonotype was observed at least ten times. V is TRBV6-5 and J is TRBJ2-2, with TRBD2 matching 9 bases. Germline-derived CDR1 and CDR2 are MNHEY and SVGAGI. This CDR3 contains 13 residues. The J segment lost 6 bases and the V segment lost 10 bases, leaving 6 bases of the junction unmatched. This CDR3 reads CATIGLAPGELFF. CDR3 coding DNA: TGTGCCACCATAGGACTAGCGCCCGGGGAGCTGTTTTTT.

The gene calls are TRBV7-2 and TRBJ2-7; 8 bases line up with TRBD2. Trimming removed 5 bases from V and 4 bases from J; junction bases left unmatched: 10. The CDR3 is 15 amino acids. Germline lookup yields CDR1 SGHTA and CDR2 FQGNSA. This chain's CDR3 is CASSITGTRGYEQYF. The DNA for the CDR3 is TGTGCCAGCAGCATCACCGGGACTAGGGGATACGAGCAGTACTTC.

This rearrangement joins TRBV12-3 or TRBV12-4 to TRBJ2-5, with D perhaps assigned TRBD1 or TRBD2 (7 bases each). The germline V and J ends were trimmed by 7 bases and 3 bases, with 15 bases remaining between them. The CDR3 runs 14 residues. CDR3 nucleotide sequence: TGTGCCAGCAACATACAGGGGAGGGAAGAGACCCAGTACTTC. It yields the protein CASNIQGREETQYF.

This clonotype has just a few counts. DNA for the CDR3: TGTGCCAGCGGGGTAGAGGGGCTCGAGCAGTACTTC. Translating it yields CASGVEGLEQYF. V usage is TRBV2 and J usage is TRBJ2-7, with D perhaps TRBD1 or TRBD2 (5 bases each). V lost 8 bases, J lost 6 bases, and 14 bases lay in between. This CDR3 spans 12 amino acids. CDR1 and CDR2 from the germline V gene are SNHLY and FYNNEI. The variable domain in full, completed from reference TRBV2 and TRBJ2-7, reads EPEVTQTPSHQVTQMGQEVILRCVPISNHLYFYWYRQILGQKVEFLVSFYNNEISEKSEIFDDQFSVERPDGSNFTLKIRSTKLEDSAMYFCASGVEGLEQYFGPGTRLTVT.

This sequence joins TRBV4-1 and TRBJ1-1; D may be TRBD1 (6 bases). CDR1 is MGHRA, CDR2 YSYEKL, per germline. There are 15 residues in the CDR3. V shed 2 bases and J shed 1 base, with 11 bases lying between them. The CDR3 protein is CASSQWPQGNTEAFF. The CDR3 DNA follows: TGCGCCAGCAGCCAATGGCCACAGGGGAACACTGAAGCTTTCTTT.

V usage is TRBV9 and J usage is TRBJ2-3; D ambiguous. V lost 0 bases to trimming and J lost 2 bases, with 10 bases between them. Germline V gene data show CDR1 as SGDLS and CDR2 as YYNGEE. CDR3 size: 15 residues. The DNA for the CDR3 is TGTGCCAGCAGCGTAGCAGGAGAGACCACAGATACGCAGTATTTT. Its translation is CASSVAGETTDTQYF. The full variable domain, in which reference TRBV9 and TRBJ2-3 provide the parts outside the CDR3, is DSGVTQTPKHLITATGQRVTLRCSPRSGDLSVYWYQQSLDQGLQFLIQYYNGEERAKGNILERFSAQQFPDLHSELNLSSLELGDSALYFCASSVAGETTDTQYFGPGTRLTVL.

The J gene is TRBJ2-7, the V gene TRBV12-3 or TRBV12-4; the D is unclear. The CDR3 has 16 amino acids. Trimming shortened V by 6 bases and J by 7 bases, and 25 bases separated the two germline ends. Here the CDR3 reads CASSLRAPQVLREQYF. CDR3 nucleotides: TGTGCCAGCAGCCTACGGGCTCCCCAGGTTCTGAGGGAGCAGTACTTC.

The CDR3 sequence: CASSSLAGVIEQFF. CDR3 nucleotides: TGTGCCAGCAGTTCCTTAGCGGGGGTAATCGAGCAGTTCTTC. V gene TRBV12-3 or TRBV12-4 combines with J gene TRBJ2-1; 9 bases line up with TRBD2. The CDR3 extends over 14 amino acids. The V gene end was trimmed by 4 bases and the J gene end by 10 bases; junction bases not matched to a gene: 8.

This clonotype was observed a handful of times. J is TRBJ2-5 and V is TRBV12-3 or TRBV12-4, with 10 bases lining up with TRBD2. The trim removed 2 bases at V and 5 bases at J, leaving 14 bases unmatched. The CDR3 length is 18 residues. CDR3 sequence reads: CASSLRAGGLAFSETQYF. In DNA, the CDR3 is TGTGCCAGCAGTTTAAGGGCGGGGGGACTAGCGTTTTCCGAGACCCAGTACTTC.

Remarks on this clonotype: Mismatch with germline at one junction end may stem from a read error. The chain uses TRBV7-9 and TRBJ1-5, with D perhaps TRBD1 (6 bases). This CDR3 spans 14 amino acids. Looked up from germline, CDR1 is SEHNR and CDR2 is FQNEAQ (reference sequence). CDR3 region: CASSLSGGNQPQHF. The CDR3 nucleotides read TGCGCCAGCAGCTTGTCAGGGGGCAATCAGCCCCAGCATTTT.

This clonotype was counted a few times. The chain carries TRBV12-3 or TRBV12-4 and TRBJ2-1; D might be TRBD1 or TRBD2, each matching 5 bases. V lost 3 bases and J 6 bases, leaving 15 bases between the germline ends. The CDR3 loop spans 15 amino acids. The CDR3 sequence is CASSLGRRGINEQFF. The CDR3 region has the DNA TGTGCCAGCAGTTTGGGACGGCGAGGGATCAATGAGCAGTTCTTC.

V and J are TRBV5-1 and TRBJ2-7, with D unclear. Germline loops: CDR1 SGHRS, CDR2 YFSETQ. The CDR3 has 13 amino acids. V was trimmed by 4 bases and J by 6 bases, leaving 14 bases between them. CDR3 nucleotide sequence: TGCGCCAGCAGCCCGGACGGCCTAGGCGAGCAGTACGTC. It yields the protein CASSPDGLGEQYV.

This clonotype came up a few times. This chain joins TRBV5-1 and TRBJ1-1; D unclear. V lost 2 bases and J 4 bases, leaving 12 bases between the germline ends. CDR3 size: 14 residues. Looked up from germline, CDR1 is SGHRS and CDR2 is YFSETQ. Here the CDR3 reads CASSLRSGSTEAFF. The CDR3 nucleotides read TGCGCCAGCAGCTTACGATCGGGGAGCACTGAAGCTTTCTTT.

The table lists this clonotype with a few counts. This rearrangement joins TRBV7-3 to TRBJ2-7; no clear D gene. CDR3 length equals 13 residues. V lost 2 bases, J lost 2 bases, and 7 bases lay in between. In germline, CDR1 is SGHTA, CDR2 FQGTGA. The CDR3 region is CASSLSPTYEQYV. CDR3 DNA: TGTGCCAGCAGCTTATCTCCTACCTACGAGCAGTACGTC.

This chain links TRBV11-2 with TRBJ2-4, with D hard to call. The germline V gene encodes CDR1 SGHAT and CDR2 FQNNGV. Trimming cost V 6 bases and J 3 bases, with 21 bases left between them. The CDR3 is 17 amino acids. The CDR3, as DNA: TGTGCCAGCAGTGATTCCGGCGGTGGGGTGGACAAAAACATTCAGTACTTC. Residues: CASSDSGGGVDKNIQYF.

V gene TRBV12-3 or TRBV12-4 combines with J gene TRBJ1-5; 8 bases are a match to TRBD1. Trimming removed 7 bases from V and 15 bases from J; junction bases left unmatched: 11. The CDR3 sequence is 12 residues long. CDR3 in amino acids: CASTLGGQASHF. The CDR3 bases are TGTGCCAGCACCTTAGGGGGACAGGCCTCGCATTTT.

CDR3 region: CATRPGTGKSSYEQYV. The CDR3 DNA follows: TGTGCCACCCGCCCGGGGACCGGTAAAAGCTCCTACGAGCAGTACGTC. The chain recombines TRBV24-1 with TRBJ2-7; tentatively, D is TRBD1 or TRBD2 (5 bases each). The CDR3 is 16 amino acids. CDR1 KGHDR and CDR2 SFDVKD come from the germline V gene. Trimming pared 9 bases from V and 0 bases from J, leaving 20 bases between.

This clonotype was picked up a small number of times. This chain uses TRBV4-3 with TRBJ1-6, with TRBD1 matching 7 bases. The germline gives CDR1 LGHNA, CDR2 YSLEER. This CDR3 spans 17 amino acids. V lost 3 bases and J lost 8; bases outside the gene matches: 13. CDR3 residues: CASSHLRAGQIHSPLHF. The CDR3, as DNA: TGCGCCAGCAGCCACCTAAGGGCGGGACAGATTCATTCACCCCTCCACTTT.

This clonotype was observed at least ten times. CDR3 in amino acids: CASSQARVIDEQFF. The CDR3 DNA reads as TGCGCCAGCAGCCAAGCCCGCGTTATCGATGAGCAGTTCTTC. The J gene is TRBJ2-1, the V gene TRBV4-1; no clear D gene. V was shortened by 1 base and J by 8 bases, with 12 bases between the two germline ends. Germline V lookup: CDR1 MGHRA, CDR2 YSYEKL. The CDR3 runs to 14 residues.

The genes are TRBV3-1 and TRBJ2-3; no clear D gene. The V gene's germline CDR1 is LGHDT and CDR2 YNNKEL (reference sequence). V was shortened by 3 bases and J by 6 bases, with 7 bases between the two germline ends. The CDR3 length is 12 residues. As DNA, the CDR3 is TGTGCCAGCAGCCATGGCAAGGATACGCAGTATTTT. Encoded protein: CASSHGKDTQYF.